The clone carrying this T cell receptor (beta chain) was detected only a few times. The germline V and J ends were trimmed by 1 base and 2 bases, with 6 bases remaining between them. The CDR3 consists of 15 residues. Germline V gene sequence: CDR1 LGHDT, CDR2 YNNKEL (reference sequence). PCR was performed a second time for about 6 to 11 cycles using a sample-barcoded 5' primer and a J-beta primer mix. TCRdb itself ran the 5' RACE reads through MiXCR, one entry per CDR3 protein. The sample lists 550,000 to 750,000 distinct CDR3 sequences; approximately 21% were seen once. The sample belongs to a study of blood T cells in healthy people across ages. Study information: Template-switching capture recovered about one barcoded beta molecule per two T cells.

The receptor comes from a man between 65 and 85 years old in good health. The V and J genes are TRBV3-1 and TRBJ2-6, with D possibly being TRBD1 (6 bases). The sequenced sample was blood. The DNA for the CDR3 is TGTGCCAGCAGCCAAGGGGACACTGGGGCCAACGTCCTGACTTTC. Protein product: CASSQGDTGANVLTF. The whole variable domain, filled in from reference TRBV3-1 and TRBJ2-6, reads DTAVSQTPKYLVTQMGNDKSIKCEQNLGHDTMYWYKQDSKKFLKIMFSYNNKELIINETVPNRFSPKSPDKAHLNLHINSLELGDSAVYFCASSQGDTGANVLTFGAGSRLTVL.